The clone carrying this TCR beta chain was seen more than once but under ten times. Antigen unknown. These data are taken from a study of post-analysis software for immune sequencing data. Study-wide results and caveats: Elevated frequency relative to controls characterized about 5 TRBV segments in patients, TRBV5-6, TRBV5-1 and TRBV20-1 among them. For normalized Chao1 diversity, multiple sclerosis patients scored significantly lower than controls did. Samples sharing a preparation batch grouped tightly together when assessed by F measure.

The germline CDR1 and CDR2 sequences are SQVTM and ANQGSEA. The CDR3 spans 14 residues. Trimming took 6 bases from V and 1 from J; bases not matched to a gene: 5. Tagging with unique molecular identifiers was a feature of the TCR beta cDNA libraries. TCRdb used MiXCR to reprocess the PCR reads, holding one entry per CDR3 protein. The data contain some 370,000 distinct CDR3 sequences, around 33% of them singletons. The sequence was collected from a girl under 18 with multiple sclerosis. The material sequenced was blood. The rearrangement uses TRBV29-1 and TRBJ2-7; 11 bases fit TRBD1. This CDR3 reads CSVEDRGQSYEQYF. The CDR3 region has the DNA TGCAGCGTGGAGGACAGGGGGCAGTCCTACGAGCAGTACTTC.